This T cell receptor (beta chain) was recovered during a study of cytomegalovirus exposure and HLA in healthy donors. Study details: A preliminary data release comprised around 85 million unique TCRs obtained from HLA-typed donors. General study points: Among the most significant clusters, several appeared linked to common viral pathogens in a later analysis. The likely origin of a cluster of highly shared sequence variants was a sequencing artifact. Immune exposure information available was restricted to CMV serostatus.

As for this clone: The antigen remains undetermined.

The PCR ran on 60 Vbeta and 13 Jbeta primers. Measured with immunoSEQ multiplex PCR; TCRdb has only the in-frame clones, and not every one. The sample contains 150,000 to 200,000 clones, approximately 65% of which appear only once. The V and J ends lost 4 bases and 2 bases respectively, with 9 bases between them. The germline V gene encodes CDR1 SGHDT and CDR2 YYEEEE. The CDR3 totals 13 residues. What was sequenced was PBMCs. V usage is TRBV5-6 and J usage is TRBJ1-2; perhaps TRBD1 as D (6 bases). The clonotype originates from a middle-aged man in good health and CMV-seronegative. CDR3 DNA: TGTGCCAGCAGCAACAGGGTAAACTATGGCTACACCTTC. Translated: CASSNRVNYGYTF.